The rows below give T cell receptor beta chains drawn from one sample of a study of T-cell reconstitution after alpha-beta-depleted transplantation in children. Using its own MiXCR run on the PCR reads, TCRdb lists one record per CDR3 protein. Among 250,000 to 300,000 distinct CDR3 sequences listed, about 7.3% were seen once. Sequenced material: peripheral blood, taken 360 days after TCRalphabeta/CD19-depleted stem cell transplant. The receptors come from a female patient between 2 and 10 years old who had a stem cell transplant for Fanconi anemia, so the T cells may come from the graft donor. Each CDR3 is given with its conserved first and last residue. Each record gives: J gene, V gene, D gene, CDR3 protein. A D gene is named only where the DNA matches it firmly.

J: TRBJ1-4; V: TRBV6-1; D: NA; CDR3: CASSLTAEALSTGEKLFF
J: TRBJ2-3; V: TRBV6-5; D: NA; CDR3: CASSYLLGGPTDTQYF
J: TRBJ1-4; V: TRBV5-1; D: NA; CDR3: CASSLGPREKLFF
J: TRBJ2-1; V: TRBV7-2; D: NA; CDR3: CASSPPIYEQFF
J: TRBJ2-5; V: TRBV5-1; D: NA; CDR3: CASSLKGAGPQETQYF
J: TRBJ1-1; V: TRBV6-5; D: NA; CDR3: CASSYTMGRAQAFF
J: TRBJ1-1; V: TRBV27; D: NA; CDR3: CASSSTTLNTEAFF
J: TRBJ2-3; V: TRBV9; D: NA; CDR3: CASSVLSDRDYTDTQYF
J: TRBJ1-2; V: TRBV25-1; D: NA; CDR3: CASSEFPRGGGYTF
J: TRBJ1-6; V: TRBV12-3/TRBV12-4; D: NA; CDR3: CASSLIWDGGSPLHF
J: TRBJ2-6; V: TRBV7-9; D: NA; CDR3: CASSAERANVLTF
J: TRBJ1-2; V: TRBV28; D: NA; CDR3: CASTIGQSNYGYTF
J: TRBJ2-1; V: TRBV3-1; D: TRBD2; CDR3: CASSHFPVVAGYNEQFF
J: TRBJ1-3; V: TRBV28; D: NA; CDR3: CATLARTEGNTIYF
J: TRBJ2-7; V: TRBV15; D: TRBD1; CDR3: CATPRVGDRGLNEQYF
J: TRBJ1-4; V: TRBV5-1; D: NA; CDR3: CASSLGGAQANEKLFF
J: TRBJ1-6; V: TRBV20-1; D: TRBD1; CDR3: CSARETGAASSPLHF
J: TRBJ2-1; V: TRBV11-1; D: TRBD1; CDR3: CASSARQGNYNEQFF
J: TRBJ1-1; V: TRBV6-1; D: NA; CDR3: CASSGPGENTEAFF
J: TRBJ2-2; V: TRBV29-1; D: TRBD1; CDR3: CSGGTGVTGELFF
J: TRBJ1-1; V: TRBV6-5; D: NA; CDR3: CASSHRQMNTEAFF
J: TRBJ2-1; V: TRBV7-3; D: TRBD2; CDR3: CASSLKRLPGGSYNEQFF
J: TRBJ2-7; V: TRBV11-2; D: NA; CDR3: CASSLAWTVYEQYF
J: TRBJ1-2; V: TRBV12-3/TRBV12-4; D: NA; CDR3: CTCSLWGHYGYTF
J: TRBJ2-7; V: TRBV12-3/TRBV12-4; D: TRBD1; CDR3: CATAEGAGYEQYF
J: TRBJ2-2; V: TRBV2; D: NA; CDR3: CASIQANTGELFF
J: TRBJ2-6; V: TRBV20-1; D: NA; CDR3: CSAREDKLDGANVLTF
J: TRBJ1-2; V: TRBV5-1; D: NA; CDR3: CASSLADRFYGYTF
J: TRBJ2-2; V: TRBV28; D: TRBD2; CDR3: CASSIAGQNTGELFF
J: TRBJ2-3; V: TRBV5-1; D: TRBD1; CDR3: CPSRGTATSTDTQYF
J: TRBJ2-2; V: TRBV7-9; D: TRBD1; CDR3: CASIGQGNTGELFF
J: TRBJ2-3; V: TRBV7-9; D: NA; CDR3: CASSQPGPSTDTQYF
J: TRBJ2-1; V: TRBV12-3/TRBV12-4; D: NA; CDR3: CASSLGNEQFF
J: TRBJ2-1; V: TRBV20-1; D: NA; CDR3: CSARGTPGVEQFF
J: TRBJ2-1; V: TRBV6-1; D: NA; CDR3: CASSEARVAAYNEQFF
J: TRBJ2-3; V: TRBV12-3/TRBV12-4; D: NA; CDR3: CASSPTRVSTDTQYF
J: TRBJ2-3; V: TRBV7-9; D: TRBD2; CDR3: CASRRGGQDTQYF
J: TRBJ2-3; V: TRBV29-1; D: TRBD2; CDR3: CSVASGGTTDTQYF
J: TRBJ1-1; V: TRBV7-9; D: TRBD1; CDR3: CASSPDRGENTEAFF
J: TRBJ1-1; V: TRBV9; D: NA; CDR3: CASSAWINTEAFF
J: TRBJ2-1; V: TRBV5-1; D: NA; CDR3: CASRLNEGEQFF
J: TRBJ2-7; V: TRBV5-6; D: TRBD1; CDR3: CASSSTGVRTYEQYF
J: TRBJ1-3; V: TRBV20-1; D: NA; CDR3: CSARDAARNTIYF
J: TRBJ1-4; V: TRBV7-9; D: TRBD1; CDR3: CASSFSNRGNEKLFF
J: TRBJ2-7; V: TRBV7-2; D: NA; CDR3: CASSPVPDYYSYEQYF
J: TRBJ2-3; V: TRBV6-2/TRBV6-3; D: TRBD1; CDR3: CASSPGQGSTDTQYF
J: TRBJ1-1; V: TRBV2; D: NA; CDR3: CASRSEGDAEAFF
J: TRBJ2-2; V: TRBV20-1; D: NA; CDR3: CSADLRDTNTGELFF
J: TRBJ2-7; V: TRBV12-3/TRBV12-4; D: NA; CDR3: CASSPGQFKGYEQYF
J: TRBJ1-1; V: TRBV7-6; D: NA; CDR3: CASSLPNTRAFF
J: TRBJ2-1; V: TRBV18; D: NA; CDR3: CASSPPGPGISYNEQFF
J: TRBJ2-7; V: TRBV2; D: NA; CDR3: CASSVARTSYEQYF
J: TRBJ2-7; V: TRBV4-1; D: TRBD2; CDR3: CASSQGPLAGGYPYEQYF
J: TRBJ1-1; V: TRBV5-1; D: TRBD1; CDR3: CASSPLGQGRTEAFF
J: TRBJ1-1; V: TRBV12-3/TRBV12-4; D: TRBD1; CDR3: CASSRDRGLEAFF